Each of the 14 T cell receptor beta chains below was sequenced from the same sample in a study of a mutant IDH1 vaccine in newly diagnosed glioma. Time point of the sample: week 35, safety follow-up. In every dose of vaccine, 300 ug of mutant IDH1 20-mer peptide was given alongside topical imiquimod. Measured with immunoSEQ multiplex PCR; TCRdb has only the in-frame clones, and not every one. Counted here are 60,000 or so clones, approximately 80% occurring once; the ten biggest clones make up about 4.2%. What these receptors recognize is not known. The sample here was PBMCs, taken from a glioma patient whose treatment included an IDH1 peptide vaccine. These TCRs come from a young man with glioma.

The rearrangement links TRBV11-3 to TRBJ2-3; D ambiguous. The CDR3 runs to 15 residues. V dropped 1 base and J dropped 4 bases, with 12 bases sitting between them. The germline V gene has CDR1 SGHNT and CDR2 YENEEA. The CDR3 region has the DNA TGTGCCAGCAGCTTAGGCCAGACTGAGTCAGATACGCAGTATTTT. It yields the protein CASSLGQTESDTQYF.

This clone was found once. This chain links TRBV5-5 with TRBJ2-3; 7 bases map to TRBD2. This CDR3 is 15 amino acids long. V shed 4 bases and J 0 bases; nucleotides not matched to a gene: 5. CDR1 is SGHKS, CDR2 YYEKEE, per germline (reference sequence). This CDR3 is CASSPGEGSTDTQYF. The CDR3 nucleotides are TGTGCCAGCAGCCCCGGGGAGGGGAGCACAGATACGCAGTATTTT.

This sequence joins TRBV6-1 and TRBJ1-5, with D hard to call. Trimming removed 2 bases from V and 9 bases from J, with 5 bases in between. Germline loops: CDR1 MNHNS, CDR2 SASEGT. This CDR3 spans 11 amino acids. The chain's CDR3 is CASSEYRPQHF. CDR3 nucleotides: TGTGCCAGCAGTGAATATCGGCCCCAGCATTTT.

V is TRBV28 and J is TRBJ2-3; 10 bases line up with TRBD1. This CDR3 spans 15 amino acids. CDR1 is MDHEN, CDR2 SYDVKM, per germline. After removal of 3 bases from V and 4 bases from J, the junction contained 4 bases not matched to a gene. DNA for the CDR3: TGTGCCAGCAGTTTGGAGACAGGGGGCCCAGATACGCAGTATTTT. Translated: CASSLETGGPDTQYF.

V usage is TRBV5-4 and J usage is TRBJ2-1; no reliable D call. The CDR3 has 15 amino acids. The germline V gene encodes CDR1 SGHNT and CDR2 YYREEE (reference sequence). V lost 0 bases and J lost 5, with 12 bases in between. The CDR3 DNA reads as TGTGCCAGCAGCTTGGACCCCTCACTTAACAATGAGCAGTTCTTC. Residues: CASSLDPSLNNEQFF. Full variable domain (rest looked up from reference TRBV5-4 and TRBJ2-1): ETGVTQSPTHLIKTRGQQVTLRCSSQSGHNTVSWYQQALGQGPQFIFQYYREEENGRGNFPPRFSGLQFPNYSSELNVNALELDDSALYLCASSLDPSLNNEQFFGPGTRLTVL.

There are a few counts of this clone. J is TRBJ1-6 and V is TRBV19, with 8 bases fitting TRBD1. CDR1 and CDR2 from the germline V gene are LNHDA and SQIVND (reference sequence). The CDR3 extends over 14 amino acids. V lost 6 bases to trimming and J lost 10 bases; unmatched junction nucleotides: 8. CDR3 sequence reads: CASRPDRAYSPLHF. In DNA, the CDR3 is TGTGCCAGTAGGCCGGACAGGGCTTACTCACCCCTCCACTTT.

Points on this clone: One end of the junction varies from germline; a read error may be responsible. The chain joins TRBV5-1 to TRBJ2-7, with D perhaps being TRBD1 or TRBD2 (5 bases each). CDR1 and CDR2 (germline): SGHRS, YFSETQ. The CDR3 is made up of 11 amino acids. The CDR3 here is CASGLGHEQYF. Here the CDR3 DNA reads TGCGCCAGCGGCTTGGGACACGAGCAGTACTTC. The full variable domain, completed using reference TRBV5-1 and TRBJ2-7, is KAGVTQTPRYLIKTRGQQVTLSCSPISGHRSVSWYQQTPGQGLQFLFEYFSETQRNKGNFPGRFSGRQFSNSRSEMNVSTLELGDSALYLCASGLGHEQYFGPGTRLTVT.

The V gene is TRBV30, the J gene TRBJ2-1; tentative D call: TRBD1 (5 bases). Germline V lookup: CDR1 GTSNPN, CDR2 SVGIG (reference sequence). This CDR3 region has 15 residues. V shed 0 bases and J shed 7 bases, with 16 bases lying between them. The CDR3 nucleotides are TGTGCCTGGAGTGTAGGGGTAGGGCCGGGTAATGAGCAGTTCTTC. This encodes CAWSVGVGPGNEQFF.

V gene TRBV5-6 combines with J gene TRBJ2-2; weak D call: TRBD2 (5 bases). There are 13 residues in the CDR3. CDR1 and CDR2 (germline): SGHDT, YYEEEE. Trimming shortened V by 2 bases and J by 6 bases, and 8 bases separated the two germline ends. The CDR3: CASSFKRAGELFF. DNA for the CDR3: TGTGCCAGCAGCTTTAAGAGGGCCGGGGAGCTGTTTTTT.

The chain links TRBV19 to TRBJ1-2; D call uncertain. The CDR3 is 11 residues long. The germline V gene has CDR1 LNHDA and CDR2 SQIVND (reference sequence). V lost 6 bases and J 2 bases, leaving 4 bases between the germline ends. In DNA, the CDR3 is TGTGCCAGTAGGTCGAACTATGGCTACACCTTC. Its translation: CASRSNYGYTF.

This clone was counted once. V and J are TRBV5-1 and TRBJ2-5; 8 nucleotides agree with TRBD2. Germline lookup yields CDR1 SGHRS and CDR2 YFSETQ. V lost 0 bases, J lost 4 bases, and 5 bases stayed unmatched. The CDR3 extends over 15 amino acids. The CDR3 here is CASSLAGGARETQYF. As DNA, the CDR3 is TGCGCCAGCAGCTTGGCCGGGGGGGCGCGAGAGACCCAGTACTTC.

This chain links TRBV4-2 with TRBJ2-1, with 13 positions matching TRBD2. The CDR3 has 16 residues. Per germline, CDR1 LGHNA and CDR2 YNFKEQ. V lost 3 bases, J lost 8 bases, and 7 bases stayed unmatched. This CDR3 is CASSHGTSGAVDEQFF. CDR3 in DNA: TGTGCCAGCAGCCACGGGACTAGCGGGGCTGTGGATGAGCAGTTCTTC.

Here the CDR3 DNA reads TGTGCCAGCAGCGCAGCGGGGGGGCCATACAATGAGCAGTTCTTC. Amino acids: CASSAAGGPYNEQFF. The chain uses TRBV11-2 and TRBJ2-1; 10 positions match TRBD2. Germline CDR1 and CDR2: SGHAT and FQNNGV. V gave up 5 bases and J gave up 4 bases; unmatched junction bases: 5. The CDR3 is 15 amino acids.

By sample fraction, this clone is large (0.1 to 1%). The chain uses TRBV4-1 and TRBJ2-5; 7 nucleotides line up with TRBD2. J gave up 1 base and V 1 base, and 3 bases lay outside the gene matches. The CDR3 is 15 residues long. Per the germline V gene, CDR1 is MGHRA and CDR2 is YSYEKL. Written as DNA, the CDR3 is TGCGCCAGCAGCCAAGTCACTAGCGCCCAAGAGACCCAGTACTTC. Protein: CASSQVTSAQETQYF.